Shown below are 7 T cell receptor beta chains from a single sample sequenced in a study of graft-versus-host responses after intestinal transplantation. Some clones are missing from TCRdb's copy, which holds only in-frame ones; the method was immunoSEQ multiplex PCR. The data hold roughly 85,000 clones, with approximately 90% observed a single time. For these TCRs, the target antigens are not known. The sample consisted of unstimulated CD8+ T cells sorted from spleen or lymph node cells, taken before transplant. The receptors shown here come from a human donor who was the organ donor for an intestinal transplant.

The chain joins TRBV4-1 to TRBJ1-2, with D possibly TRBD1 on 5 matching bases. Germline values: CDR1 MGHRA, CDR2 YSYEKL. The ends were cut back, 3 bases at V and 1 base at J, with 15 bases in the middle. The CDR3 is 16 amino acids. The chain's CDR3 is CASSHSRQTRNYGYTF. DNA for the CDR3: TGCGCCAGCAGCCATTCACGACAGACTCGTAACTATGGCTACACCTTC.

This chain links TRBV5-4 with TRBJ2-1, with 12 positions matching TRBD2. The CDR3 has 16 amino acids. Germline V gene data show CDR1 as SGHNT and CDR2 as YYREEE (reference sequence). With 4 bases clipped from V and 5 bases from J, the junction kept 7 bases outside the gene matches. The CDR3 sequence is CASSPLTSGGNNEQFF. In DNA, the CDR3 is TGTGCCAGCAGCCCGTTGACTAGCGGGGGCAACAATGAGCAGTTCTTC.

The DNA of the CDR3 is TGCGCCAGCAGCCAAGATCGCTCACATGGAGCTGAAGCTTTCTTT. Its translation is CASSQDRSHGAEAFF. The genes are TRBV4-1 and TRBJ1-1; D call uncertain. V lost 0 bases and J 6 bases, leaving 14 bases between the germline ends. Germline V CDR1 and CDR2: MGHRA, YSYEKL. The CDR3 extends over 15 amino acids.

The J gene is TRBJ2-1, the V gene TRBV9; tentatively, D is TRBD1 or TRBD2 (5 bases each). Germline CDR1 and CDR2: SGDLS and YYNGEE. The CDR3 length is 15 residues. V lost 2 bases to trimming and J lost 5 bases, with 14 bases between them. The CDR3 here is CASSVFRDVNNEQFF. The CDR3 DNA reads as TGTGCCAGCAGCGTGTTCCGGGACGTAAACAATGAGCAGTTCTTC.

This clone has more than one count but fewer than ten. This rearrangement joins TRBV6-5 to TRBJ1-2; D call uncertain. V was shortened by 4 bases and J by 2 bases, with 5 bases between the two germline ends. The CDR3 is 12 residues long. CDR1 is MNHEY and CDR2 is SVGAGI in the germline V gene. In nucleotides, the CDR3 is TGTGCCAGCAGTTGGGAGAACTATGGCTACACCTTC. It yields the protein CASSWENYGYTF.

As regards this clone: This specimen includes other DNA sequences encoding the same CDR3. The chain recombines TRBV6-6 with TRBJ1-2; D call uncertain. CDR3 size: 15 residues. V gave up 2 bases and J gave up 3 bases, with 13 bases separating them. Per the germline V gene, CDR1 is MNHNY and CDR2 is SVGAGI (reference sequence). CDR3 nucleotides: TGTGCCAGCAGTTACGGTGGTGGAGGATACTATGGCTACACCTTC. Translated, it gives CASSYGGGGYYGYTF.

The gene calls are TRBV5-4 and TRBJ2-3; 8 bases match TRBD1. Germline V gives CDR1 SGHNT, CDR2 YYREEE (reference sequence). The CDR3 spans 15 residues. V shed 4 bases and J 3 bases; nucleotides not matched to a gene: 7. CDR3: CASSPGTGSTDTQYF. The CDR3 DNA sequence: TGTGCCAGCAGCCCGGGGACAGGTAGTACAGATACGCAGTATTTT.